These T cell receptor beta chains were read from a single sample in a study of OX40 agonist ivuxolimab in advanced cancers. Sequencing was performed with immunoSEQ multiplex PCR; in TCRdb, only in-frame clones are kept and a portion is missing. The sample consists of fewer than 65,000 clones, around 93% of them appearing once. The sample consisted of CD4+ or CD8+ T cells sorted from blood, taken in a trial of the OX40 agonist ivuxolimab. Receptors were obtained from an adult with an advanced solid tumor such as melanoma, head and neck, liver or kidney cancer. CDR3s include the opening cysteine and the closing phenylalanine or tryptophan. Fields, in order: clone size, V gene, D gene, J gene, CDR3 protein, CDR3 DNA. D genes are given only for firm matches. Only some rows state a clone size, as once, few, many or a class for expanded clones.

clone_size: -
v_call: TRBV27
d_call: TRBD1
j_call: TRBJ1-1
cdr3_aa: CASKPGQVNTEAFF
cdr3_nt: TGTGCCAGCAAGCCGGGACAGGTGAACACTGAAGCTTTCTTT

clone_size: -
v_call: TRBV11-2
d_call: TRBD1
j_call: TRBJ2-1
cdr3_aa: CASSPDRPNEQFF
cdr3_nt: TGTGCCAGCAGCCCGGACAGGCCCAATGAGCAGTTCTTC

clone_size: -
v_call: TRBV7-8
d_call: TRBD1
j_call: TRBJ2-3
cdr3_aa: CASSPRQGGDTQYF
cdr3_nt: TGTGCCAGCAGCCCCCGACAGGGGGGAGATACGCAGTATTTT

clone_size: -
v_call: TRBV12-5
d_call: TRBD1
j_call: TRBJ1-2
cdr3_aa: CASGEQGIYGGYTF
cdr3_nt: TGTGCTAGTGGTGAACAGGGGATCTATGGGGGCTACACCTTC

clone_size: few
v_call: TRBV28
d_call: TRBD1
j_call: TRBJ1-6
cdr3_aa: CASSSDRVNSPLHF
cdr3_nt: TGTGCCAGCAGTTCGGACAGGGTTAATTCACCCCTCCACTTT

clone_size: -
v_call: TRBV6-5
d_call: -
j_call: TRBJ2-2
cdr3_aa: CASSYGALNTGELFF
cdr3_nt: TGTGCCAGCAGTTACGGTGCCTTAAACACCGGGGAGCTGTTTTTT

clone_size: -
v_call: TRBV4-1
d_call: -
j_call: TRBJ1-6
cdr3_aa: CASSPQKNSPLHF
cdr3_nt: TGCGCCAGCAGCCCACAGAAGAATTCACCCCTCCACTTT

clone_size: -
v_call: TRBV5-6
d_call: -
j_call: TRBJ1-5
cdr3_aa: CASSTYNQPQHF
cdr3_nt: TGTGCCAGCAGCACCTATAATCAGCCCCAGCATTTT

clone_size: -
v_call: TRBV11-3
d_call: TRBD2
j_call: TRBJ2-1
cdr3_aa: CASSERVAGGYNEQFF
cdr3_nt: TGTGCCAGCAGCGAGAGGGTAGCGGGGGGATACAATGAGCAGTTCTTC

clone_size: -
v_call: TRBV29-1
d_call: -
j_call: TRBJ2-3
cdr3_aa: CSVEFAGLADTQYF
cdr3_nt: TGCAGCGTTGAATTCGCGGGATTGGCAGATACGCAGTATTTT

clone_size: -
v_call: TRBV15
d_call: TRBD1
j_call: TRBJ1-2
cdr3_aa: CATSRGGAAGGQEGYTF
cdr3_nt: TGTGCCACCAGCAGAGGTGGGGCGGCAGGGGGCCAGGAGGGCTACACCTTC

clone_size: -
v_call: TRBV7-9
d_call: TRBD1
j_call: TRBJ1-2
cdr3_aa: CASSSMDRGYGYTF
cdr3_nt: TGTGCCAGCAGCTCAATGGACAGGGGGTATGGCTACACCTTC

clone_size: -
v_call: TRBV19
d_call: TRBD2
j_call: TRBJ2-1
cdr3_aa: CASSGGLAEAQLYEQFF
cdr3_nt: TGTGCCAGTAGTGGGGGACTAGCGGAAGCCCAACTCTATGAGCAGTTCTTC

clone_size: -
v_call: TRBV7-6
d_call: -
j_call: TRBJ2-1
cdr3_aa: CASSLYPPRDNSYNEQFF
cdr3_nt: TGTGCCAGCAGCTTATACCCCCCCCGGGACAACTCCTACAATGAGCAGTTCTTC

clone_size: -
v_call: TRBV11-2
d_call: -
j_call: TRBJ2-1
cdr3_aa: CASSQPDRPRDEQFF
cdr3_nt: TGTGCCAGCAGCCAACCCGACAGACCCCGGGATGAGCAGTTCTTC

clone_size: few
v_call: TRBV7-9
d_call: -
j_call: TRBJ1-5
cdr3_aa: CASSLGNQPQHF
cdr3_nt: TGTGCCAGCAGCTTAGGGAATCAGCCCCAGCATTTT

clone_size: -
v_call: TRBV6-5
d_call: -
j_call: TRBJ1-1
cdr3_aa: CASISGAEAFF
cdr3_nt: TGTGCCAGCATCTCGGGGGCTGAAGCTTTCTTT

clone_size: -
v_call: TRBV28
d_call: TRBD2
j_call: TRBJ2-3
cdr3_aa: CASSTTKGLAGPWGSTDTQYF
cdr3_nt: TGTGCCAGCAGCACCACAAAGGGACTAGCGGGACCTTGGGGAAGCACAGATACGCAGTATTTT

clone_size: once
v_call: TRBV2
d_call: TRBD2
j_call: TRBJ2-2
cdr3_aa: CASSVALAGGPDTGELFF
cdr3_nt: TGTGCCAGCAGTGTCGCACTAGCGGGGGGGCCCGACACCGGGGAGCTGTTTTTT

clone_size: -
v_call: TRBV9
d_call: -
j_call: TRBJ2-1
cdr3_aa: CASKSGLMDNEQFF
cdr3_nt: TGTGCCAGCAAATCGGGACTCATGGACAATGAGCAGTTCTTC

clone_size: -
v_call: TRBV6-5
d_call: TRBD1
j_call: TRBJ1-5
cdr3_aa: CASSYGGQGYQPQHF
cdr3_nt: TGTGCCAGCAGTTACGGTGGACAGGGGTATCAGCCCCAGCATTTT

clone_size: -
v_call: TRBV5-5
d_call: -
j_call: TRBJ1-5
cdr3_aa: CASSLLSGQPQHF
cdr3_nt: TGTGCCAGCAGCTTGTTAAGCGGACAGCCCCAGCATTTT

clone_size: -
v_call: TRBV7-9
d_call: -
j_call: TRBJ1-2
cdr3_aa: CASSSGGHGKGGYTF
cdr3_nt: TGTGCCAGCAGCTCGGGTGGGCACGGAAAGGGCGGCTACACCTTC

clone_size: -
v_call: TRBV7-6
d_call: -
j_call: TRBJ1-1
cdr3_aa: CASSSGTNTEAFF
cdr3_nt: TGTGCCAGCAGCTCCGGGACGAACACTGAAGCTTTCTTT

clone_size: -
v_call: TRBV2
d_call: -
j_call: TRBJ2-2
cdr3_aa: CASIPQLTGELFF
cdr3_nt: TGTGCCAGCATCCCACAGCTCACCGGGGAGCTGTTTTTT

clone_size: -
v_call: TRBV4-3
d_call: -
j_call: TRBJ1-5
cdr3_aa: CASSQDRGGATGPQHF
cdr3_nt: TGCGCCAGCAGCCAAGATCGTGGAGGGGCCACGGGGCCCCAGCATTTT

clone_size: -
v_call: TRBV28
d_call: -
j_call: TRBJ2-5
cdr3_aa: CASRTLALETQYF
cdr3_nt: TGTGCCAGCAGGACCCTAGCACTGGAGACCCAGTACTTC

clone_size: -
v_call: TRBV27
d_call: -
j_call: TRBJ1-6
cdr3_aa: CASSPLGGYNSPLHF
cdr3_nt: TGTGCCAGCAGTCCCCTTGGGGGCTATAATTCACCCCTCCACTTT

clone_size: -
v_call: TRBV27
d_call: -
j_call: TRBJ1-2
cdr3_aa: CASSFGDPRYYGYTF
cdr3_nt: TGTGCCAGCAGTTTTGGGGATCCGCGCTACTATGGCTACACCTTC

clone_size: -
v_call: TRBV5-4
d_call: TRBD2
j_call: TRBJ2-1
cdr3_aa: CASSFGAGGSNEQFF
cdr3_nt: TGTGCCAGCAGCTTTGGAGCGGGAGGTTCAAATGAGCAGTTCTTC

clone_size: -
v_call: TRBV5-4
d_call: -
j_call: TRBJ2-2
cdr3_aa: CASSFLLLEGGELFF
cdr3_nt: TGTGCCAGCAGCTTCCTGTTGTTGGAAGGCGGGGAGCTGTTTTTT

clone_size: -
v_call: TRBV2
d_call: -
j_call: TRBJ2-3
cdr3_aa: CASSEIRGHTDTQYF
cdr3_nt: TGTGCCAGCAGTGAAATAAGGGGCCACACAGATACGCAGTATTTT